This T cell receptor beta chain was identified during a study of shared clonotypes between healthy human individuals. How the authors handled the data: Junction-only sequences without quality scores came from ImmunoSEQ, so filtering differed. Libraries were prepared by immunoSEQ multiplex PCR; TCRdb keeps only in-frame clonotypes and omits some of them. From that table come the V and J calls and clone size; the DNA was used to work out D and trimming. The sample comprises about 360,000 clones, around 70% of which are singletons, and more than 9% rests with the top ten. Points on this clone: What it binds is not known.

Overall study findings and caveats: Memory subsets generally showed smaller estimated richness than naive subsets did. The small donor group covered limited genetic and exposure diversity.

Sample: memory CD4+ T cells sorted from blood. Subset of the sample: CD45RA-negative fraction. This TCR came from a man aged 25 to 40 in good health.

CDR3 region: CASSRRGTGISGELFF. CDR3 in DNA: TGTGCCAGCAGCCGCCGGGGGACAGGGATATCCGGGGAGCTGTTTTTT. J is TRBJ2-2 and V is TRBV11-3, with TRBD1 matching 9 bases. CDR3 size: 16 residues. J lost 6 bases, V lost 5 bases, and 10 bases had no gene match. Germline V lookup: CDR1 SGHNT, CDR2 YENEEA.